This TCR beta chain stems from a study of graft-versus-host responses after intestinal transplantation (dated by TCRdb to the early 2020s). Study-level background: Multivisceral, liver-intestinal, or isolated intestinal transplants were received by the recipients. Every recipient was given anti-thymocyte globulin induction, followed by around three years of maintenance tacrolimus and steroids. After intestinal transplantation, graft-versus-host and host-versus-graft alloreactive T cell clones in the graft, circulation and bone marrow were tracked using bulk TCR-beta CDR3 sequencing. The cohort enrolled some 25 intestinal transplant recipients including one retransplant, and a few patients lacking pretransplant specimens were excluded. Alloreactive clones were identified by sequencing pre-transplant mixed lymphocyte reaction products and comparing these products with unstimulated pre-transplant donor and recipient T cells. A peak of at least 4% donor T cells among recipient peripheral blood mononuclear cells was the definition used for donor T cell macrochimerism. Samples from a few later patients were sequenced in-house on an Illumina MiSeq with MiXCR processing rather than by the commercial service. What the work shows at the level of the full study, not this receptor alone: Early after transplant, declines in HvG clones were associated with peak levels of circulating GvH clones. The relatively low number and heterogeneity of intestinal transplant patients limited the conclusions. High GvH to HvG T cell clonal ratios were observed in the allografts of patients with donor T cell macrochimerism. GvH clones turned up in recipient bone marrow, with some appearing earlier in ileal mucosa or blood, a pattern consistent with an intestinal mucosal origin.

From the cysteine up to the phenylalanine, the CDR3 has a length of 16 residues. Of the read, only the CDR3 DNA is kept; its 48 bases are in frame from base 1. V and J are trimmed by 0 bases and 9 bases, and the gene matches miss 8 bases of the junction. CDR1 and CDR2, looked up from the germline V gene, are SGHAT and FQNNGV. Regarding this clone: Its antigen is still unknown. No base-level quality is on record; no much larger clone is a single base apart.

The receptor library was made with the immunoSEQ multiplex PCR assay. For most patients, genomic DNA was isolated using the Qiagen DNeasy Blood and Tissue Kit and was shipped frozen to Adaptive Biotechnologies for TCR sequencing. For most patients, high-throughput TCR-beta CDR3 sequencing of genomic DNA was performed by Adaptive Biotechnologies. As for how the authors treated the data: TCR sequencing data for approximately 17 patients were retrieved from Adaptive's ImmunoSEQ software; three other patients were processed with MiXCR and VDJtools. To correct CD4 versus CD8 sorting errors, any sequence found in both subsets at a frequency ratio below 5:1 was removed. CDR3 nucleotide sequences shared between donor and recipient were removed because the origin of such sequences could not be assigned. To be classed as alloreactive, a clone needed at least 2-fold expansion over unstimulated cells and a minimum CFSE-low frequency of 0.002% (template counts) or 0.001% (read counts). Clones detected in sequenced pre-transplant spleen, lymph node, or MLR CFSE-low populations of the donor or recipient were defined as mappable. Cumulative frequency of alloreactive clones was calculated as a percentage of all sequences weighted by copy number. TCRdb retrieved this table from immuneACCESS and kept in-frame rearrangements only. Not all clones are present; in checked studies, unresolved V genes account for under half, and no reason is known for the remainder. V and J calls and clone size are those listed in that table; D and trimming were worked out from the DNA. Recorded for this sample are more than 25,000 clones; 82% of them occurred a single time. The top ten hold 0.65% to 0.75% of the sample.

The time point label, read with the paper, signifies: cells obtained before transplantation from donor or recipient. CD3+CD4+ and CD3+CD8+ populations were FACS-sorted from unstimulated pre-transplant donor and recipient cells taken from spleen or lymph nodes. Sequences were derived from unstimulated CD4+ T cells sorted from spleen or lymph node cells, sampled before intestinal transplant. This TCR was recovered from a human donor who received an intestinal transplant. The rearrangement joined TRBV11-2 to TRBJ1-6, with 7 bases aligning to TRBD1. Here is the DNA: TGTGCCAGCAGCTTAGAGGCGTGGGAGGGGGCTTCACCCCTCCACTTT. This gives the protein CASSLEAWEGASPLHF.